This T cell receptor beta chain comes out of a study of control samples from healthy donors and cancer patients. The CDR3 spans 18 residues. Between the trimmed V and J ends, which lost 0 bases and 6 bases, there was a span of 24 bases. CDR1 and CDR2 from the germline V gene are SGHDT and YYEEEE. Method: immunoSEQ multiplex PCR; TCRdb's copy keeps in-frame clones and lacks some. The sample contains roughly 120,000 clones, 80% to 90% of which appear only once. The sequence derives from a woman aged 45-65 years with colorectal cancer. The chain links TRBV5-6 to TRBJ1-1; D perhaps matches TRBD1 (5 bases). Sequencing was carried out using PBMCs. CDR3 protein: CASSLAGGGLYLGSEAFF. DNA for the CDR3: TGTGCCAGCAGCTTGGCCGGGGGTGGGCTTTATTTGGGGTCTGAAGCTTTCTTT.